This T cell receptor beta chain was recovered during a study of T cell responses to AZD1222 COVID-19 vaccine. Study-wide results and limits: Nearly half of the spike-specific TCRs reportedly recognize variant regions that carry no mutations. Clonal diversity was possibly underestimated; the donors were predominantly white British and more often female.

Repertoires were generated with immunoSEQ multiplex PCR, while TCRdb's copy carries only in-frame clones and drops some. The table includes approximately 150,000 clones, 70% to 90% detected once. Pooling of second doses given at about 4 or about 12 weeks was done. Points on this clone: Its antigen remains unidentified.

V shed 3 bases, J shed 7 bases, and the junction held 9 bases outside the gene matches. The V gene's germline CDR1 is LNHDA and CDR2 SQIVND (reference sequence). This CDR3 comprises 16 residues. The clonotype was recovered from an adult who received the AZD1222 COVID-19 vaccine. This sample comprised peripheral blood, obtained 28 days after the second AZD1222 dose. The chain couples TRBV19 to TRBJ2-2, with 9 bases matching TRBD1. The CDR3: CASSIWDREFIGELFF. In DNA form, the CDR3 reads TGTGCCAGTAGTATCTGGGACAGGGAATTTATCGGGGAGCTGTTTTTT.